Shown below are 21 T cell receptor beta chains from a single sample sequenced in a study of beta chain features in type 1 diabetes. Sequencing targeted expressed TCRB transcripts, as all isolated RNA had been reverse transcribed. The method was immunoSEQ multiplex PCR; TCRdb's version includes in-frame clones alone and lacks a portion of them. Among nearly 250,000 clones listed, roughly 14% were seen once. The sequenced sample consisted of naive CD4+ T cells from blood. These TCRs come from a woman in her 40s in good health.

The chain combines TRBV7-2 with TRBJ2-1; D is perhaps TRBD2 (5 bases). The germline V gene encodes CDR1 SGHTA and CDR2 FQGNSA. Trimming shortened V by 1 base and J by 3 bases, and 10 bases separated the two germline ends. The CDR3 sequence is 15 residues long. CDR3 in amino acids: CASSLELTNYNEQFF. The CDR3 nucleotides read TGTGCCAGCAGCTTAGAGCTGACTAACTACAATGAGCAGTTCTTC.

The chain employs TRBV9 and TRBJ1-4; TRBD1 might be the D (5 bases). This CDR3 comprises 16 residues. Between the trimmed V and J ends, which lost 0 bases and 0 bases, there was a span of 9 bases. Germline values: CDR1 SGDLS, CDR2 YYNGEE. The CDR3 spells CASSVGGRATNEKLFF. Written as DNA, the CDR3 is TGTGCCAGCAGCGTAGGGGGCCGGGCAACTAATGAAAAACTGTTTTTT. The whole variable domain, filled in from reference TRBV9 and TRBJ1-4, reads DSGVTQTPKHLITATGQRVTLRCSPRSGDLSVYWYQQSLDQGLQFLIQYYNGEERAKGNILERFSAQQFPDLHSELNLSSLELGDSALYFCASSVGGRATNEKLFFGSGTQLSVL.

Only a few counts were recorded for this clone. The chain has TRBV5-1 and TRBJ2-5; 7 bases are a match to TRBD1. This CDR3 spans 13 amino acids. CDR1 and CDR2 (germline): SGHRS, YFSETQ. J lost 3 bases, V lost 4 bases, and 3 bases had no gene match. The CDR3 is CASSPGQEETQYF. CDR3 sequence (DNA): TGCGCCAGCAGCCCCGGACAGGAAGAGACCCAGTACTTC.

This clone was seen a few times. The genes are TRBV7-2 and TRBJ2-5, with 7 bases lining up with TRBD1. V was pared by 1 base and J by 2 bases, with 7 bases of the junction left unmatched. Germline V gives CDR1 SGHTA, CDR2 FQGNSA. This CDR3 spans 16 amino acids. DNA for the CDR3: TGTGCCAGCAGCTTAGTCCCGACAGGGATACAAGAGACCCAGTACTTC. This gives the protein CASSLVPTGIQETQYF.

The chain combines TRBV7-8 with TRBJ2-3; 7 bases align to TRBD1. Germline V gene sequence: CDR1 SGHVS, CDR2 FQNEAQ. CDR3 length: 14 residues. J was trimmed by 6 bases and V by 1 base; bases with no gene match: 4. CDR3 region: CASSLGGTADTQYF. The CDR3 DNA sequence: TGTGCCAGCAGCTTAGGGGGGACAGCGGATACGCAGTATTTT.

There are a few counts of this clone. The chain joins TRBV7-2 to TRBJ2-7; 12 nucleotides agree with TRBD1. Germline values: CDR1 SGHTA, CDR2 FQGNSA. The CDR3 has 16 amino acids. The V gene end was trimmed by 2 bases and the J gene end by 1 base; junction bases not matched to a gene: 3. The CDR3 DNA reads TGTGCCAGCAGCTTACCGGGACAGGGGGCTTCCTACGAGCAGTACTTC. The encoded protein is CASSLPGQGASYEQYF.

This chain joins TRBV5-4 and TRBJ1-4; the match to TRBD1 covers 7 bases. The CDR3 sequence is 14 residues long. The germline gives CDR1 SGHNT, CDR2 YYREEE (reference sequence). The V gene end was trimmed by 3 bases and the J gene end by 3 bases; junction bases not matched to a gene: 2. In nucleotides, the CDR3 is TGTGCCAGCAGCTCGGGACAGTCTAATGAAAAACTGTTTTTT. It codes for CASSSGQSNEKLFF. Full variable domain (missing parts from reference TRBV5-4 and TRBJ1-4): ETGVTQSPTHLIKTRGQQVTLRCSSQSGHNTVSWYQQALGQGPQFIFQYYREEENGRGNFPPRFSGLQFPNYSSELNVNALELDDSALYLCASSSGQSNEKLFFGSGTQLSVL.

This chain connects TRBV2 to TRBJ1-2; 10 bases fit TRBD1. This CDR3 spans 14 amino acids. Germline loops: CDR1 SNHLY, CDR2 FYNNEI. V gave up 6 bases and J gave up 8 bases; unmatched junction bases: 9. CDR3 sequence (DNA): TGTGCCAGCAGACCAACCGGGACAGGGGTCGGCTACACCTTC. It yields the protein CASRPTGTGVGYTF.

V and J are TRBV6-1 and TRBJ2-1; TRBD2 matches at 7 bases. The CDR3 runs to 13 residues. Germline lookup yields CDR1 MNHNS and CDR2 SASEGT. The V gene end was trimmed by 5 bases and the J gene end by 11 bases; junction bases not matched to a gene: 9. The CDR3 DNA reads TGTGCCAGCAGTCGGGAGGTACCCACTCAGCAGTTCTTC. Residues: CASSREVPTQQFF.

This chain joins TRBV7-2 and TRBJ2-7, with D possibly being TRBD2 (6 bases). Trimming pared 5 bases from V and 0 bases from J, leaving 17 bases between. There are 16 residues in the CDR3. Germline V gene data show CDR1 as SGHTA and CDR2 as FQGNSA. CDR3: CASSQTGVTSSYEQYF. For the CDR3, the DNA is TGTGCCAGCAGCCAGACGGGGGTTACCAGCTCCTACGAGCAGTACTTC. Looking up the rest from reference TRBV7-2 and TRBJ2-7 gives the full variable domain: GAGVSQSPSNKVTEKGKDVELRCDPISGHTALYWYRQSLGQGLEFLIYFQGNSAPDKSGLPSDRFSAERTGGSVSTLTIQRTQQEDSAVYLCASSQTGVTSSYEQYFGPGTRLTVT.

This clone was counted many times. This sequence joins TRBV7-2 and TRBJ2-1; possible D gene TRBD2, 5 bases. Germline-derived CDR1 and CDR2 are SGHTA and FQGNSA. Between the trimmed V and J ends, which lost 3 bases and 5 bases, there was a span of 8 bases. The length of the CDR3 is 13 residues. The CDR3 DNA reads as TGTGCCAGCAGCTTCAAGCGGAACAATGAGCAGTTCTTC. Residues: CASSFKRNNEQFF.

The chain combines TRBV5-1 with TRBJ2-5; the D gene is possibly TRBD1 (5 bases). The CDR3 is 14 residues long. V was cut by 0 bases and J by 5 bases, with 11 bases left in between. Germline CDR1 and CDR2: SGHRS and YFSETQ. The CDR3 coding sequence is TGCGCCAGCAGCTTGGAAGGGGCCGGGGAGACCCAGTACTTC. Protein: CASSLEGAGETQYF. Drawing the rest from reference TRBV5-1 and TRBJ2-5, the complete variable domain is KAGVTQTPRYLIKTRGQQVTLSCSPISGHRSVSWYQQTPGQGLQFLFEYFSETQRNKGNFPGRFSGRQFSNSRSEMNVSTLELGDSALYLCASSLEGAGETQYFGPGTRLLVL.

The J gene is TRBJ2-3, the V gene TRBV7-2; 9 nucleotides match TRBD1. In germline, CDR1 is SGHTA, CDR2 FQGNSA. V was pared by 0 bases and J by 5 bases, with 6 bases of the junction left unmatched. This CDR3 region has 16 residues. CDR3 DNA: TGTGCCAGCAGCTTAGCTTCCGGGACAGGGAAAGATACGCAGTATTTT. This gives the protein CASSLASGTGKDTQYF. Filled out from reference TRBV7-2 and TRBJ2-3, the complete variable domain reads GAGVSQSPSNKVTEKGKDVELRCDPISGHTALYWYRQSLGQGLEFLIYFQGNSAPDKSGLPSDRFSAERTGGSVSTLTIQRTQQEDSAVYLCASSLASGTGKDTQYFGPGTRLTVL.

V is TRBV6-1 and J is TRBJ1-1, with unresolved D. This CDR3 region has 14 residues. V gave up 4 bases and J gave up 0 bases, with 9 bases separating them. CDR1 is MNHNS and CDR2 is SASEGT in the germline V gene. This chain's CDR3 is CASSVGTLNTEAFF. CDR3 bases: TGTGCCAGCAGTGTGGGCACCCTGAACACTGAAGCTTTCTTT.

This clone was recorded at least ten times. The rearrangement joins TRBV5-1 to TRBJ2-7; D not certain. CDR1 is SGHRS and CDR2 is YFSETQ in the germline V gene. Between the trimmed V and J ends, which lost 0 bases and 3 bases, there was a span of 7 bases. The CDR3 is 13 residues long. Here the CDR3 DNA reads TGCGCCAGCAGCTTGGATCGTAGCTACGAGCAGTACTTC. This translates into CASSLDRSYEQYF.

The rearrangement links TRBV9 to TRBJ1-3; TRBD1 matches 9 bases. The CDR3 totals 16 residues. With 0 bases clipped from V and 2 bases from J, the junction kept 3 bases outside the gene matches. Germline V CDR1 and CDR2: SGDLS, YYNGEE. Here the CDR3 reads CASSVDRGLTGNTIYF. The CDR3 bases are TGTGCCAGCAGCGTAGACAGGGGGCTCACTGGAAACACCATATATTTT.

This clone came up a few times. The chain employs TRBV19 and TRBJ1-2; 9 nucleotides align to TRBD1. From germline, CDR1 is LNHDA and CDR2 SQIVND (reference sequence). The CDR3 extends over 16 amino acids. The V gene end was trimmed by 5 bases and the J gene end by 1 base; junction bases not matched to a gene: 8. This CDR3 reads CASSFFRGQGNYGYTF. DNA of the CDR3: TGTGCCAGTAGTTTTTTCCGGGGACAGGGTAACTATGGCTACACCTTC.

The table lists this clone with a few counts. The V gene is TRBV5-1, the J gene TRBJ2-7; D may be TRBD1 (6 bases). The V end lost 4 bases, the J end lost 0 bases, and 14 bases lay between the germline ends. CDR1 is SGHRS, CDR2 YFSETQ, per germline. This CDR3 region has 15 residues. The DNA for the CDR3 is TGCGCCAGCAGCCCATCGAGGGGGTACTCCTACGAGCAGTACTTC. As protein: CASSPSRGYSYEQYF.

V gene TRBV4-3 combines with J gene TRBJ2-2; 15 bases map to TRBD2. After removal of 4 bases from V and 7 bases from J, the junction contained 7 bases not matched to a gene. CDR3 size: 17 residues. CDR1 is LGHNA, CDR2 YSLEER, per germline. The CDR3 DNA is TGCGCCAGCAGCCTCGGACTAGCGGGGGGGCCGGGCGGGGAGCTGTTTTTT. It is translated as CASSLGLAGGPGGELFF.

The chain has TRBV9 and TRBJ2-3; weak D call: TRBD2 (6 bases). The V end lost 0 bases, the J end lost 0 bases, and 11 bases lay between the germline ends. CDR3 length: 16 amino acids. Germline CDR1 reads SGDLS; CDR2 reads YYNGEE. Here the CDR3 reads CASSVEWTTSTDTQYF. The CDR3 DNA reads TGTGCCAGCAGCGTAGAGTGGACTACTAGCACAGATACGCAGTATTTT.

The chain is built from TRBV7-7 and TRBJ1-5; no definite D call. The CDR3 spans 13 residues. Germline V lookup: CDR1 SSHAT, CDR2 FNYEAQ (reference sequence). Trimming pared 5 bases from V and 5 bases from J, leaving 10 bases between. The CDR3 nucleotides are TGTGCCAGCAGCCCAGGTCAGGATCAGCCCCAGCATTTT. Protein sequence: CASSPGQDQPQHF. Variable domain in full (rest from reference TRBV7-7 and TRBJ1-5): GAGVSQSPRYKVTKRGQDVTLRCDPISSHATLYWYQQALGQGPEFLTYFNYEAQPDKSGLPSDRFSAERPEGSISTLTIQRTEQRDSAMYRCASSPGQDQPQHFGDGTRLSIL.